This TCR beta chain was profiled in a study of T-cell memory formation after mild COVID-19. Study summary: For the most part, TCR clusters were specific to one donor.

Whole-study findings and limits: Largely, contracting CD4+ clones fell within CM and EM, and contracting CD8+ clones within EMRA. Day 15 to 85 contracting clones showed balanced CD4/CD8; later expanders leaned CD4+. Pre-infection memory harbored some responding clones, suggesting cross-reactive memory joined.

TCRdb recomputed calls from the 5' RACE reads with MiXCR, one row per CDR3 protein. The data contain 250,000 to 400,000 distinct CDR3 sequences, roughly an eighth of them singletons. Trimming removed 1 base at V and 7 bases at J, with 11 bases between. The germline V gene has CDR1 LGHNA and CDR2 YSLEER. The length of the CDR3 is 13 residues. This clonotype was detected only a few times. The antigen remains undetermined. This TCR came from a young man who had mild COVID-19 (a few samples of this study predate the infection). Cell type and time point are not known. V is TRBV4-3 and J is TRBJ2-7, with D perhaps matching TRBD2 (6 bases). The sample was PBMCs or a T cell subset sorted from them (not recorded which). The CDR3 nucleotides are TGCGCCAGCAGCCAAGTACTAGCTCGTGAGCAGTACTTC. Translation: CASSQVLAREQYF.